The 16 T cell receptor beta chains reported below all come from one sample, sequenced in a study of CD8 T cells in Susac syndrome. Reverse transcription of roughly 0.45 to 1 ug RNA was performed with random hexamers. TCRdb re-derived calls from the immunoSEQ multiplex PCR reads in MiXCR, one entry per CDR3 protein. The data hold 300,000 or so distinct CDR3 sequences, with roughly nine tenths observed a single time. The specimen sequenced was CD4+ T cells from PBMCs. Every receptor here comes from a human donor with multiple sclerosis.

V usage is TRBV11-3 and J usage is TRBJ1-1, with unresolved D. This CDR3 spans 15 amino acids. Germline V CDR1 and CDR2: SGHNT, YENEEA. Trimming removed 3 bases at V and 1 base at J, with 12 bases between. Here the CDR3 DNA reads TGTGCCAGCAGCTTTGCCGGTCCTTCGAACACTGAAGCTTTCTTT. Its protein product is CASSFAGPSNTEAFF.

The rearrangement links TRBV20-1 to TRBJ1-6; D is undetermined. V lost 0 bases and J 5 bases, leaving 11 bases between the germline ends. The CDR3 contains 15 residues. Germline V gene lookup returns CDR1 DFQATT and CDR2 SNEGSKA (reference sequence). The CDR3 region is CSARDGLRHNSPLHF. The CDR3 DNA is TGCAGTGCTAGAGATGGCCTTAGGCATAATTCACCCCTCCACTTT.

The chain is built from TRBV5-6 and TRBJ2-5; TRBD1 agrees at 7 bases. The CDR3 is made up of 17 amino acids. Per germline, CDR1 SGHDT and CDR2 YYEEEE. The ends lost 1 base at V and 0 bases at J; junction bases unmatched: 9. The CDR3 region is CASSLTGDSWYQETQYF. CDR3 bases: TGTGCCAGCAGCTTGACCGGGGACAGCTGGTACCAAGAGACCCAGTACTTC.

The V and J genes are TRBV5-1 and TRBJ2-1, with 13 positions matching TRBD2. Losses at the gene ends were 3 bases for V and 7 bases for J; bases not matched to a gene: 10. Germline V CDR1 and CDR2: SGHRS, YFSETQ. The CDR3 runs to 17 residues. DNA of the CDR3: TGCGCCAGCAGCTCCCGGACTAGCGGGGGCCGGGGAAATGAGCAGTTCTTC. As protein: CASSSRTSGGRGNEQFF.

The chain uses TRBV18 and TRBJ1-6; 7 nucleotides line up with TRBD1. The CDR3 runs 15 residues. V lost 3 bases to trimming and J lost 10 bases; unmatched junction nucleotides: 9. Germline V gives CDR1 KGHSH, CDR2 LQKENI. This chain's CDR3 is CASSPYDRAGSPLHF. The CDR3 DNA reads TGTGCCAGCTCACCGTACGACAGGGCAGGCTCACCCCTCCACTTT.

The chain is built from TRBV7-9 and TRBJ2-1, with 11 bases fitting TRBD2. This CDR3 is 16 amino acids long. CDR1 SEHNR and CDR2 FQNEAQ come from the germline V gene (reference sequence). V was pared by 5 bases and J by 7 bases, with 10 bases of the junction left unmatched. CDR3 in amino acids: CASSPPGLADENEQFF. CDR3 coding DNA: TGTGCCAGCAGCCCCCCGGGACTAGCGGATGAGAATGAGCAGTTCTTC.

The chain is built from TRBV4-1 and TRBJ2-5; D not certain. Germline V gene sequence: CDR1 MGHRA, CDR2 YSYEKL. The ends were cut back, 1 base at V and 4 bases at J, with 7 bases in the middle. The CDR3 has 13 amino acids. This chain's CDR3 is CASSQGVLETQYF. As DNA, the CDR3 is TGCGCCAGCAGCCAAGGCGTACTAGAGACCCAGTACTTC.

The genes are TRBV28 and TRBJ1-5; 10 bases align to TRBD1. With 5 bases clipped from V and 5 bases from J, the junction kept 6 bases outside the gene matches. Germline assignment: CDR1 MDHEN and CDR2 SYDVKM. The CDR3 length is 15 residues. CDR3 nucleotides: TGTGCCAGCAGTAAGGGACAGGGGCGGCATCAGCCCCAGCATTTT. Its protein is CASSKGQGRHQPQHF.

V is TRBV4-2 and J is TRBJ1-5; 10 nucleotides line up with TRBD1. J lost 4 bases, V lost 2 bases, and 5 bases had no gene match. Germline CDR1 and CDR2: LGHNA and YNFKEQ. The CDR3 contains 16 residues. The CDR3 spells CASSQYWGQGNQPQHF. The DNA of the CDR3 is TGTGCCAGCAGCCAATATTGGGGACAGGGGAATCAGCCCCAGCATTTT.

CDR3 loop: CASSLGPLASGGSSYNEQFF. CDR3 DNA: TGTGCCAGCAGCTTAGGCCCCCTCGCTAGCGGGGGGAGCTCCTACAATGAGCAGTTCTTC. This sequence joins TRBV7-8 and TRBJ2-1; TRBD2 matches at 11 bases. CDR1 and CDR2 (germline): SGHVS, FQNEAQ. J was trimmed by 0 bases and V by 1 base; bases with no gene match: 11. The CDR3 contains 20 residues.

The chain couples TRBV12-3 or TRBV12-4 to TRBJ1-5; D not resolved. Trimming removed 3 bases from V and 5 bases from J, with 11 bases in between. The CDR3 has 14 residues. The CDR3 reads CASSFGVRDQPQHF. The DNA for the CDR3 is TGTGCCAGCAGTTTCGGGGTAAGAGATCAGCCCCAGCATTTT.

The CDR3 spells CSVDRGRDTEAFF. As DNA, the CDR3 is TGCAGCGTCGACAGGGGGAGAGATACTGAAGCTTTCTTT. V and J are TRBV29-1 and TRBJ1-1, with 9 nucleotides matching TRBD1. The CDR3 consists of 13 residues. After removal of 6 bases from V and 5 bases from J, the junction contained 7 bases not matched to a gene. Germline V gene sequence: CDR1 SQVTM, CDR2 ANQGSEA.

This chain joins TRBV5-4 and TRBJ2-7; the match to TRBD2 covers 8 bases. Germline loops: CDR1 SGHNT, CDR2 YYREEE (reference sequence). V was clipped by 4 bases and J by 4 bases; unmatched bases: 4. The CDR3 has 13 amino acids. The DNA for the CDR3 is TGTGCCAGCAGCGGGGGGACTAGTTACGAGCAGTACTTC. Amino acid sequence: CASSGGTSYEQYF.

The chain joins TRBV20-1 to TRBJ1-1; TRBD1 is a possible D gene (5 bases). Germline CDR1 and CDR2: DFQATT and SNEGSKA (reference sequence). This CDR3 comprises 16 residues. Trimming stripped 1 base from V and 5 bases from J, with 20 bases between. The CDR3 is CSARAWEQASRTEAFF. The CDR3, as DNA: TGCAGTGCTAGAGCCTGGGAACAGGCCAGCAGGACTGAAGCTTTCTTT.

The chain couples TRBV24-1 to TRBJ2-7, with 8 bases aligning to TRBD1. Germline V lookup: CDR1 KGHDR, CDR2 SFDVKD. V dropped 5 bases and J dropped 2; count of bases not matched to a gene: 7. The CDR3 length is 15 residues. The CDR3 bases are TGTGCCACCAGTGCCAAGGACAGGGCCACCTACGAGCAGTACTTC. Translated: CATSAKDRATYEQYF.

CDR3 nucleotide sequence: TGTGCCAGCAGTACACCACAGGGGAGTCCGGATGAGCAGTTCTTC. Encoded protein: CASSTPQGSPDEQFF. The chain carries TRBV6-2 or TRBV6-3 and TRBJ2-1; 7 nucleotides agree with TRBD1. CDR1 and CDR2 from the germline V gene are MNHEY and SVGEGT. J gave up 8 bases and V 5 bases, and 12 bases lay outside the gene matches. The CDR3 has 15 amino acids.